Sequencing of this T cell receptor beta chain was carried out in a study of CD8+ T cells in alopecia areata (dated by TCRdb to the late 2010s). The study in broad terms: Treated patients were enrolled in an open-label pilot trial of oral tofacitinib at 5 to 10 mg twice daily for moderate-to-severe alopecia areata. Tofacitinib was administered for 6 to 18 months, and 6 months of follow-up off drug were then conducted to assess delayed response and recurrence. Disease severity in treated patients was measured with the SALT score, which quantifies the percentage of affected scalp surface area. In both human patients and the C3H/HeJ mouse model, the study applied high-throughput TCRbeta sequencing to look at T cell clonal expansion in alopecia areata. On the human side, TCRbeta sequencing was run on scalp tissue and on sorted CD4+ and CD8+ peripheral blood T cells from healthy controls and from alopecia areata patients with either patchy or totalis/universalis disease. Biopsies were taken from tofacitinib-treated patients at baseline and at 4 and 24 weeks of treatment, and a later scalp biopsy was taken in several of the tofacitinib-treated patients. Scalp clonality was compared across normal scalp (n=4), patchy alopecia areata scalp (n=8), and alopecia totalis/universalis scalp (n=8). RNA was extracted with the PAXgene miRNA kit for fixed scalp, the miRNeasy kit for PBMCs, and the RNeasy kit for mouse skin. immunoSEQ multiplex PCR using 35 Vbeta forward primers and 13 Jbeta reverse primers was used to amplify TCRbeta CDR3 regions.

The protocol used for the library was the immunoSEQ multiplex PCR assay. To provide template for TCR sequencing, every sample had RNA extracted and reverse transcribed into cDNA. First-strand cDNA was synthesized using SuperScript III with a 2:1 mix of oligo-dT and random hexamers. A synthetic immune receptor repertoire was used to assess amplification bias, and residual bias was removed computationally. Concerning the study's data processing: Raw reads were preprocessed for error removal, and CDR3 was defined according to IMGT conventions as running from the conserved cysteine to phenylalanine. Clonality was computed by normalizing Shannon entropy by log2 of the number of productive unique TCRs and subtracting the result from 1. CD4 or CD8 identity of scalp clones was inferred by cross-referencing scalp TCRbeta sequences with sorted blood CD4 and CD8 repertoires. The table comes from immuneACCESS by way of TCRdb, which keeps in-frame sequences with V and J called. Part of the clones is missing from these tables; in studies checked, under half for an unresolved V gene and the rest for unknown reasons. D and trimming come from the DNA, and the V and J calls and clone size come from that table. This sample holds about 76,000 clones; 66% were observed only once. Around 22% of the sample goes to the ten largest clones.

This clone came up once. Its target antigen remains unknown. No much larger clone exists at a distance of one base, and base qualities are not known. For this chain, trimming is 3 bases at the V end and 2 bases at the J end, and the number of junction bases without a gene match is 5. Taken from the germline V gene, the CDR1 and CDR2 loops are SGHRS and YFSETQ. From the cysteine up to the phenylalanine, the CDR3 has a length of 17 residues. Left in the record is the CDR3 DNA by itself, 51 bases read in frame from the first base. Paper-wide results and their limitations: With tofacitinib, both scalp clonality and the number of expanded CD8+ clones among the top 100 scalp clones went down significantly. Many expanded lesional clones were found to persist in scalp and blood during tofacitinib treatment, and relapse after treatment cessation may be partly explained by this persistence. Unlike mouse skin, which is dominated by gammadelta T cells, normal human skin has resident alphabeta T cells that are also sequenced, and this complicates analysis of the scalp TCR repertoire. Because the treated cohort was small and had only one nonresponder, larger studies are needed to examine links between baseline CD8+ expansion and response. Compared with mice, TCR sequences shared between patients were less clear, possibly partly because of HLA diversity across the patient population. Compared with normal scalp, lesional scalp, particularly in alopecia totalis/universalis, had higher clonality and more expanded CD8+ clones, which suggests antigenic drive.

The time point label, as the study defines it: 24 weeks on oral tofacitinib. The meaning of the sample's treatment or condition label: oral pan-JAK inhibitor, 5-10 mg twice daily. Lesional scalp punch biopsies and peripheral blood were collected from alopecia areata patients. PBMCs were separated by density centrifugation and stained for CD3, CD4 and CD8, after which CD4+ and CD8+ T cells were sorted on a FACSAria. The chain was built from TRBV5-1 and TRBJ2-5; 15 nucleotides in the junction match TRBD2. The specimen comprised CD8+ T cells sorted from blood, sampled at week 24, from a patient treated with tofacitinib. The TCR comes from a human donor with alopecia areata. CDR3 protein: CASSSGTSGGYQETQYF. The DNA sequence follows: TGCGCCAGCAGCTCCGGGACTAGCGGGGGGTATCAAGAGACCCAGTACTTC. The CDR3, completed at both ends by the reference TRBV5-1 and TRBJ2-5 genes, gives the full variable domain KAGVTQTPRYLIKTRGQQVTLSCSPISGHRSVSWYQQTPGQGLQFLFEYFSETQRNKGNFPGRFSGRQFSNSRSEMNVSTLELGDSALYLCASSSGTSGGYQETQYFGPGTRLLVL.